The present T cell receptor beta chain was sequenced within a study of regulatory T cells in long-lasting Graves disease. General study findings and limits: TCR diversity in persistent Graves' patients was below that of newly diagnosed ones.

J gave up 0 bases and V 1 base, and 5 bases lay outside the gene matches. The CDR3 is 16 amino acids. The germline V gene has CDR1 SGHVS and CDR2 FNYEAQ. CDR3-region Arm-PCR and iRepertoire HTBI primers produced the TCR beta libraries. MiXCR, applied by TCRdb to the multiplex PCR reads, yields one record per CDR3 protein. The data show about 470,000 distinct CDR3 sequences, with about 17% seen just once and 9% to 15% held by the top ten. Regarding time point: newly diagnosed GD, antithyroid drugs for less than 3 months. The TCR library was prepared using RNA isolated from PBMCs. Patients with Graves' disease were diagnosed by American Thyroid Association guidelines. On this clonotype: As yet, its antigen is unknown.

This sample also appeared in a second study, on T cells in Graves' hyperthyroidism and ophthalmopathy. That paper adds: The diagnostic basis comprised clinical symptoms, serum thyroxine and TRAb, thyroid ultrasound and orbital computed tomography. TCR CDR3 regions were first amplified by RT-PCR with HTBI primers.

This sequence originates from a man in his forties with Graves disease. This chain connects TRBV7-6 to TRBJ2-7; 8 bases agree with TRBD1. The sample consisted of peripheral blood mononuclear cells (PBMCs), taken at new diagnosis, from a patient treated with antithyroid drugs. DNA of the CDR3: TGTGCCAGCAGCTTAGAGAGACAGGGGAGCTCCTACGAGCAGTACTTC. Encoded protein: CASSLERQGSSYEQYF.